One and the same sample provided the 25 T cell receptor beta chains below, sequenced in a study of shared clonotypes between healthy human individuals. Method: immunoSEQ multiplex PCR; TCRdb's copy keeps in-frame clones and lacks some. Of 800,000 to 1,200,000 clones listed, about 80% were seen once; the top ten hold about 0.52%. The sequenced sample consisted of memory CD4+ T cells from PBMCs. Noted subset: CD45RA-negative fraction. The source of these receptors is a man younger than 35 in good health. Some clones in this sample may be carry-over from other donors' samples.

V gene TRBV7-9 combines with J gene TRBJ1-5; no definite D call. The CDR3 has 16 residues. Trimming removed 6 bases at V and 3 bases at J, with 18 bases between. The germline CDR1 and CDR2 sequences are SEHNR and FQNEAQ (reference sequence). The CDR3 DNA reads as TGTGCCAGCAGTACGTCCAACGCCAGCCCCAATCAGCCCCAGCATTTT. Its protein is CASSTSNASPNQPQHF.

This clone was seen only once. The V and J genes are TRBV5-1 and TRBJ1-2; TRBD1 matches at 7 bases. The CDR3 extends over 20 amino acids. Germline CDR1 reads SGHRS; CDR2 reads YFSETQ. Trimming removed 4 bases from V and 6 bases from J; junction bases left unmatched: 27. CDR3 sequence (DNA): TGCGCCAGCAGCCTGACCCCCACATACACGACAGGGATAGCGTCAGATGGCTACACCTTC. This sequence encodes CASSLTPTYTTGIASDGYTF.

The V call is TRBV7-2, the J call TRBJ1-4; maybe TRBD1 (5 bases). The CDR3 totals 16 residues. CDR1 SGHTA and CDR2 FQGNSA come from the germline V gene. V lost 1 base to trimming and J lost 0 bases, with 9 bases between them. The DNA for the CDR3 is TGTGCCAGCAGCTTAGGCTTGGGGGCAACTAATGAAAAACTGTTTTTT. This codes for CASSLGLGATNEKLFF.

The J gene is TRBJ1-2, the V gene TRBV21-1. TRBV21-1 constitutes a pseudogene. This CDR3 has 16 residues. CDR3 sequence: CASSKSRGGLMDGYTF. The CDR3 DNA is TGTGCCAGCAGCAAATCTCGGGGGGGGCTAATGGATGGCTACACCTTC.

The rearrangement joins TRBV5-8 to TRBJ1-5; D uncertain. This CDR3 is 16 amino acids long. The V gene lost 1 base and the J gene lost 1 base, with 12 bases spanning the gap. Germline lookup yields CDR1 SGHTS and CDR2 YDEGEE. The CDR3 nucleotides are TGTGCCAGCAGCTTGCTCCCTAGAGACAGCAATCAGCCCCAGCATTTT. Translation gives CASSLLPRDSNQPQHF.

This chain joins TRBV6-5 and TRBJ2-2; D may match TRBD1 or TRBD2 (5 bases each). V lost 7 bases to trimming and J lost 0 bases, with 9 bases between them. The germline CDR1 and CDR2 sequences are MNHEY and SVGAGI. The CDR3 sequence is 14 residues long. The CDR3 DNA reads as TGTGCCAGCACGCGAGGGGCGAACACCGGGGAGCTGTTTTTT. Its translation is CASTRGANTGELFF.

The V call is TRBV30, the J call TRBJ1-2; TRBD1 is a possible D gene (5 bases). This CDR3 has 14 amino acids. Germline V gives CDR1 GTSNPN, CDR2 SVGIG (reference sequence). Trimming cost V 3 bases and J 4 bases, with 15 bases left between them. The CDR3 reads CAWRRGDPAYGYTF. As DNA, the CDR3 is TGTGCCTGGAGGAGAGGGGACCCAGCCTATGGCTACACCTTC.

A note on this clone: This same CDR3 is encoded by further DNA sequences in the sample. Written as DNA, the CDR3 is TGCGCCAGCAGCTTGGGGGGCGGGAGCTCCTACAATGAGCAGTTCTTC. Translated: CASSLGGGSSYNEQFF. This sequence joins TRBV5-1 and TRBJ2-1, with 7 bases that match TRBD2. The V segment lost 0 bases and the J segment 0 bases; nucleotides outside the gene matches: 3. The CDR3 covers 16 residues. In germline, CDR1 is SGHRS, CDR2 YFSETQ.

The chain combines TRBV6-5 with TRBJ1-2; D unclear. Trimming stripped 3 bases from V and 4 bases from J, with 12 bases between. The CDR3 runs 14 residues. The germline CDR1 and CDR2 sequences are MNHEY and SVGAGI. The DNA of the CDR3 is TGTGCCAGCAGTTATGAGGGATTCGGCTATGGCTACACCTTC. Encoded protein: CASSYEGFGYGYTF.

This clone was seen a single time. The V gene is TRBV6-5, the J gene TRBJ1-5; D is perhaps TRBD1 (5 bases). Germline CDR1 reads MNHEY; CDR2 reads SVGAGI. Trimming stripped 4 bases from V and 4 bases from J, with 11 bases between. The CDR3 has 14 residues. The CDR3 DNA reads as TGTGCCAGCAGTTGGAGCCAGGGTAATCAGCCCCAGCATTTT. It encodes CASSWSQGNQPQHF.

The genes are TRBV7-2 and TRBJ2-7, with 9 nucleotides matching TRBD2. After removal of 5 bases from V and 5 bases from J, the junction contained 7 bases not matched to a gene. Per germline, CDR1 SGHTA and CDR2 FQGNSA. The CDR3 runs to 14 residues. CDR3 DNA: TGTGCCAGCAGCGAGGGACTAGCAGATCACGAGCAGTACTTC. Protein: CASSEGLADHEQYF. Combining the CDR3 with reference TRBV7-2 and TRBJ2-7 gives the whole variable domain GAGVSQSPSNKVTEKGKDVELRCDPISGHTALYWYRQSLGQGLEFLIYFQGNSAPDKSGLPSDRFSAERTGGSVSTLTIQRTQQEDSAVYLCASSEGLADHEQYFGPGTRLTVT.

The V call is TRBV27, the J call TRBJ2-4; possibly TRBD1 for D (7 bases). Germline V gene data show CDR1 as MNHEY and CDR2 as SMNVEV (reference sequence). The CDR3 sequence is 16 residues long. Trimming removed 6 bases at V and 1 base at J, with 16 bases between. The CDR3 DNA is TGTGCCAGCAGGAGGACAGGCGGGGCTGCCAAAAACATTCAGTACTTC. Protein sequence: CASRRTGGAAKNIQYF.

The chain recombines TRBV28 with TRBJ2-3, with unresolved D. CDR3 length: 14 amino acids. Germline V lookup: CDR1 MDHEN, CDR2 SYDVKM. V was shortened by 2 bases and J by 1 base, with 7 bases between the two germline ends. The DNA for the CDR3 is TGTGCCAGCAGTTTACCCCTCGGCACAGATACGCAGTATTTT. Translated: CASSLPLGTDTQYF. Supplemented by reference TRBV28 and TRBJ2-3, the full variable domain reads DVKVTQSSRYLVKRTGEKVFLECVQDMDHENMFWYRQDPGLGLRLIYFSYDVKMKEKGDIPEGYSVSREKKERFSLILESASTNQTSMYLCASSLPLGTDTQYFGPGTRLTVL.

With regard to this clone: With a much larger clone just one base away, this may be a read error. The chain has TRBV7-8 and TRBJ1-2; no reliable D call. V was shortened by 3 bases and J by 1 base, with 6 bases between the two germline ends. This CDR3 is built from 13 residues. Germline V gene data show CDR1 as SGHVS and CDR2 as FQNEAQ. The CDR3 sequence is CASSFQNNYGYTF. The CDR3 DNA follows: TGTGCCAGCAGCTTTCAGAATAACTATGGCTACACCTTC.

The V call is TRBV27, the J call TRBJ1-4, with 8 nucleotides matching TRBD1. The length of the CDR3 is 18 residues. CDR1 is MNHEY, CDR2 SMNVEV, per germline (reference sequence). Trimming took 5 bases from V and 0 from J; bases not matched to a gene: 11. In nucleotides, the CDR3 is TGTGCCAGCAGTCGCTGGACAGGGAAGAGATCAACTAATGAAAAACTGTTTTTT. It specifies CASSRWTGKRSTNEKLFF.

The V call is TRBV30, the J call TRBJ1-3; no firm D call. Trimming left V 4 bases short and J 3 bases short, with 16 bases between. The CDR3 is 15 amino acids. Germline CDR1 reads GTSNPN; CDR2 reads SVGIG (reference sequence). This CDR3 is CAWMDEGRGGNTIYF. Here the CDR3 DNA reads TGTGCCTGGATGGATGAGGGCAGAGGTGGAAACACCATATATTTT. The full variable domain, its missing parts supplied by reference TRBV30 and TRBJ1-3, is SQTIHQWPATLVQPVGSPLSLECTVEGTSNPNLYWYRQAAGRGLQLLFYSVGIGQISSEVPQNLSASRPQDRQFILSSKKLLLSDSGFYLCAWMDEGRGGNTIYFGEGSWLTVV.

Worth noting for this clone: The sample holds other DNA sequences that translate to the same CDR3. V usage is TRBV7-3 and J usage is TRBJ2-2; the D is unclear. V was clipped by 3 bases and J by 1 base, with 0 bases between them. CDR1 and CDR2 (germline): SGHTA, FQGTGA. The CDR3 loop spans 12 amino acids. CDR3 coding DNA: TGTGCCAGCAGCTTGAACACCGGGGAGCTGTTTTTT. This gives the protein CASSLNTGELFF.

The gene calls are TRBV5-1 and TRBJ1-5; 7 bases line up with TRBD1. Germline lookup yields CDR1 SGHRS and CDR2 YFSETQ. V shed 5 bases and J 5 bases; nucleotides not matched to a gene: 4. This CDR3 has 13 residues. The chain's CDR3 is CASRRDRDQPQHF. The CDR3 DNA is TGCGCCAGCAGGAGAGACAGGGATCAGCCCCAGCATTTT.

Here the CDR3 reads CASSGSRELFF. CDR3 in DNA: TGTGCCAGCTCGGGGAGCCGGGAGCTGTTTTTT. V and J are TRBV28 and TRBJ2-2, with a possible D match to TRBD2 (5 bases). The CDR3 spans 11 residues. V lost 8 bases and J lost 9, with 10 bases in between. Per the germline V gene, CDR1 is MDHEN and CDR2 is SYDVKM.

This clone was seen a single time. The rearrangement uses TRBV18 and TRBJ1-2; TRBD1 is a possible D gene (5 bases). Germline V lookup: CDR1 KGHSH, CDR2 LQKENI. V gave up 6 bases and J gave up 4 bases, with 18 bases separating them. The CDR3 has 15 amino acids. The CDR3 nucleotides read TGTGCCAGCTCCGCCCTAGGGACCAGTTCCTATGGCTACACCTTC. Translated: CASSALGTSSYGYTF.

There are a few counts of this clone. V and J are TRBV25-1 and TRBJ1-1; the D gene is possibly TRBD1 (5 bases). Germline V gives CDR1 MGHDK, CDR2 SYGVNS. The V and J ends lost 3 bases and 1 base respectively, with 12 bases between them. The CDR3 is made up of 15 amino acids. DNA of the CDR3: TGTGCCAGCAGTGAGGGCGGCAGGGAGAACACTGAAGCTTTCTTT. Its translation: CASSEGGRENTEAFF.

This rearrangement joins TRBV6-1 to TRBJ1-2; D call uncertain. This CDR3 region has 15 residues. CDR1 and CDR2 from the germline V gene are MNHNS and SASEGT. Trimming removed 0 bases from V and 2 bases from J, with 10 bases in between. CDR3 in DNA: TGTGCCAGCAGTGAAGCGGGCACGAGAAACTATGGCTACACCTTC. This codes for CASSEAGTRNYGYTF.

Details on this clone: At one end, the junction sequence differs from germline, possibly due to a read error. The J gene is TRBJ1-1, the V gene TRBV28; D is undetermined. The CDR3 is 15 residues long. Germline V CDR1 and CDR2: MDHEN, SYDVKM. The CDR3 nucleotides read TGTGCCAGCAGTAAGTCTGGGGTAAAGAACGCTGAAGCTTTCTTT. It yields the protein CASSKSGVKNAEAFF.

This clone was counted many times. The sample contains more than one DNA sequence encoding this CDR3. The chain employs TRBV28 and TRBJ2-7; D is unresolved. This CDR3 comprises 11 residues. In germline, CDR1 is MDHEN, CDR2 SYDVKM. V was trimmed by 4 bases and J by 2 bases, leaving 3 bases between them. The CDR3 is CASSSPYEQYF. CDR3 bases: TGTGCCAGCAGTTCCCCCTACGAGCAGTACTTC.

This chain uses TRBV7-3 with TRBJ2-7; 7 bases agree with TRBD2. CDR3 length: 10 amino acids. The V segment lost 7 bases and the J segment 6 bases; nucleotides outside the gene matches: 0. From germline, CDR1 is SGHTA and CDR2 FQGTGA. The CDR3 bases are TGTGCCAGCAAGCGGGGCGAGCAGTACTTC. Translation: CASKRGEQYF.